Each of the 27 T cell receptor beta chains below was sequenced from the same sample in a study of T cells in Graves' hyperthyroidism and ophthalmopathy. It was RNA transcripts that yielded the amplified TCR beta CDR3 regions. First-round RT-PCR with HTBI primers amplified the TCR CDR3 region. Using its own MiXCR run on the multiplex PCR reads, TCRdb lists one record per CDR3 protein. This sample has approximately 300,000 distinct CDR3 sequences, with approximately 19% found just once. Sample: blood. The receptors were gathered from a middle-aged man with Graves' ophthalmopathy.

Only a few counts were recorded for this clonotype. The CDR3 protein is CASSFDPTSGWGPQHF. The CDR3 DNA reads TGTGCCAGCAGTTTTGACCCCACGTCCGGCTGGGGGCCCCAGCATTTT. This chain links TRBV12-3 or TRBV12-4 with TRBJ1-5, with D uncertain. Trimming cost V 3 bases and J 9 bases, with 21 bases left between them. This CDR3 spans 16 amino acids.

This clonotype appeared many times. V usage is TRBV7-8 and J usage is TRBJ1-2, with 7 nucleotides matching TRBD1. Germline values: CDR1 SGHVS, CDR2 FQNEAQ. The CDR3 length is 15 residues. V shed 5 bases, J shed 8 bases, and the junction held 14 bases outside the gene matches. CDR3 bases: TGTGCCAGCAGCCACCCGGGACAGACCGGCACGGGCTACACCTTC. Protein sequence: CASSHPGQTGTGYTF.

This clonotype was observed many times. The chain combines TRBV6-1 with TRBJ1-5, with D perhaps TRBD1 (6 bases). The CDR3 is made up of 15 amino acids. V lost 3 bases and J lost 2, with 11 bases in between. Germline assignment: CDR1 MNHNS and CDR2 SASEGT. The CDR3 DNA follows: TGTGCCAGCAGTGACGGGGGGCACGGCAATCAGCCCCAGCATTTT. Protein product: CASSDGGHGNQPQHF.

This clonotype turned up a few times. The rearrangement joins TRBV5-1 to TRBJ2-6; 10 bases fit TRBD2. This CDR3 is 16 amino acids long. The J segment lost 4 bases and the V segment lost 8 bases, leaving 9 bases of the junction unmatched. The germline gives CDR1 SGHRS, CDR2 YFSETQ. The CDR3 region is CASQALAGAGANVLTF. CDR3 nucleotides: TGCGCCAGTCAGGCGCTAGCGGGAGCCGGGGCCAACGTCCTGACTTTC. Using reference TRBV5-1 and TRBJ2-6 for the parts outside the CDR3, the full variable domain is KAGVTQTPRYLIKTRGQQVTLSCSPISGHRSVSWYQQTPGQGLQFLFEYFSETQRNKGNFPGRFSGRQFSNSRSEMNVSTLELGDSALYLCASQALAGAGANVLTFGAGSRLTVL.

This clonotype was seen ten or more times. This chain uses TRBV2 with TRBJ2-7; 11 positions agree with TRBD2. The V gene end was trimmed by 7 bases and the J gene end by 3 bases; junction bases not matched to a gene: 2. The CDR3 consists of 13 residues. Per germline, CDR1 SNHLY and CDR2 FYNNEI. The CDR3 spells CASKTSGVYEQYF. The CDR3 DNA sequence: TGTGCCAGCAAGACTAGCGGGGTCTACGAGCAGTACTTC.

This clonotype has more than one count but fewer than ten. The V and J genes are TRBV7-2 and TRBJ2-7; the D gene is possibly TRBD1 (5 bases). Between the trimmed V and J ends, which lost 4 bases and 3 bases, there was a span of 16 bases. Germline V gives CDR1 SGHTA, CDR2 FQGNSA. The CDR3 contains 15 residues. In DNA form, the CDR3 reads TGTGCCAGCAGCTGGGCCGGGCAGGACAACTACGAGCAGTACTTC. Translated, it gives CASSWAGQDNYEQYF.

This clonotype has only a few counts. The chain uses TRBV20-1 and TRBJ1-6, with TRBD1 as a possible D gene (5 bases). The CDR3 has 14 amino acids. The germline V gene encodes CDR1 DFQATT and CDR2 SNEGSKA (reference sequence). Deletions cut 3 bases from V and 7 bases from J, with 13 bases between. DNA for the CDR3: TGCAGTGCTAGTACGGGGGGATTGAATTCACCCCTCCACTTT. This encodes CSASTGGLNSPLHF.

This clonotype was seen a few times. This rearrangement joins TRBV7-9 to TRBJ1-4; no clear D gene. Germline V CDR1 and CDR2: SEHNR, FQNEAQ (reference sequence). Trimming left V 3 bases short and J 8 bases short, with 13 bases between. The CDR3 contains 14 residues. CDR3 sequence: CASSLEGRWEKLFF. The CDR3 DNA is TGTGCCAGCAGCTTGGAGGGCCGGTGGGAAAAACTGTTTTTT.

This clonotype was seen more than once but under ten times. The CDR3 DNA follows: TGCGCCAGCAGCCAAGTAGGTAGCGGGAGAGACGAGCAGTACTTC. This encodes CASSQVGSGRDEQYF. This chain links TRBV4-1 with TRBJ2-7, with TRBD2 matching 9 bases. Trimming at V came to 1 base and at J to 5 bases, leaving 6 bases not matched to a gene. This CDR3 contains 15 residues. CDR1 is MGHRA, CDR2 YSYEKL, per germline.

This clonotype has at least ten counts. The chain is built from TRBV18 and TRBJ1-2; perhaps TRBD1 as D (5 bases). The CDR3 is 15 amino acids. V lost 0 bases and J lost 4, with 12 bases in between. Germline V CDR1 and CDR2: KGHSH, LQKENI. The CDR3 DNA sequence: TGTGCCAGCTCACCACCGGGGCAGGAGGTCTATGGCTACACCTTC. It translates to CASSPPGQEVYGYTF.

Of note for this clonotype: It may be a read error: a sequence one base away is much more abundant. The chain recombines TRBV28 with TRBJ1-2; D perhaps matches TRBD1 (5 bases). V was pared by 11 bases and J by 1 base, with 20 bases between. Germline-derived CDR1 and CDR2 are MDHEN and SYDVKM. CDR3 length: 15 residues. The CDR3 DNA reads as TGTGCCGGCGGCCAGGGAGGAGGGGTTAACTATGGCTACACCTTC. Protein: CAGGQGGGVNYGYTF.

This clonotype was counted only a few times. V gene TRBV27 combines with J gene TRBJ2-7; tentatively, D is TRBD1 (6 bases). CDR1 is MNHEY and CDR2 is SMNVEV in the germline V gene (reference sequence). The CDR3 sequence is 14 residues long. Trimming left V 6 bases short and J 2 bases short, with 14 bases between. CDR3 sequence (DNA): TGTGCCAGCAGCCAGACAGGATTGACCTACGAGCAGTACTTC. Amino acid sequence: CASSQTGLTYEQYF.

This sequence joins TRBV13 and TRBJ1-4; D is unresolved. The germline gives CDR1 PRHDT, CDR2 FYEKMQ (reference sequence). The V end was cut by 4 bases, the J end by 0 bases, with 9 bases between. The CDR3 covers 15 residues. CDR3 sequence reads: CASSSRHSTNEKLFF. CDR3 in DNA: TGTGCCAGCAGCTCGCGACACTCAACTAATGAAAAACTGTTTTTT. Together with reference TRBV13 and TRBJ1-4, the CDR3 gives the full variable domain: AAGVIQSPRHLIKEKRETATLKCYPIPRHDTVYWYQQGPGQDPQFLISFYEKMQSDKGSIPDRFSAQQFSDYHSELNMSSLELGDSALYFCASSSRHSTNEKLFFGSGTQLSVL.

The chain is built from TRBV20-1 and TRBJ2-5; tentatively, D is TRBD2 (5 bases). Trimming pared 0 bases from V and 2 bases from J, leaving 16 bases between. Germline lookup yields CDR1 DFQATT and CDR2 SNEGSKA (reference sequence). There are 16 residues in the CDR3. CDR3: CSARDWRREVQETQYF. CDR3 in DNA: TGCAGTGCTAGAGATTGGAGGAGAGAAGTTCAAGAGACCCAGTACTTC.

The chain has TRBV5-1 and TRBJ2-3, with 8 bases lining up with TRBD1. The V gene end was trimmed by 2 bases and the J gene end by 0 bases; junction bases not matched to a gene: 11. CDR1 is SGHRS, CDR2 YFSETQ, per germline. This CDR3 is built from 18 residues. CDR3 residues: CASSFVGAGGFSTDTQYF. The CDR3 DNA follows: TGCGCCAGCAGCTTTGTAGGGGCAGGGGGCTTTAGCACAGATACGCAGTATTTT.

This clonotype was seen many times. The chain combines TRBV20-1 with TRBJ1-1; 7 bases match TRBD1. J was trimmed by 3 bases and V by 6 bases; bases with no gene match: 16. Germline V gene sequence: CDR1 DFQATT, CDR2 SNEGSKA (reference sequence). This CDR3 is built from 16 residues. The CDR3 nucleotides read TGCAGTGCCCGGGGATTCGCGAGAAGGGGGCACACTGAAGCTTTCTTT. It encodes CSARGFARRGHTEAFF.

V is TRBV10-1 and J is TRBJ2-3; 7 bases align to TRBD2. CDR1 WNHNN and CDR2 SYGVQD come from the germline V gene (reference sequence). CDR3 size: 13 residues. V shed 6 bases and J 6 bases; nucleotides not matched to a gene: 6. The CDR3 coding sequence is TGCGCCAGCAGCTCGGCGGGAGTTGATACGCAGTATTTT. It codes for CASSSAGVDTQYF.

The genes are TRBV4-1 and TRBJ1-1; 9 nucleotides match TRBD1. Germline V CDR1 and CDR2: MGHRA, YSYEKL. The CDR3 is 17 amino acids. Trimming cost V 3 bases and J 8 bases; bases outside gene matches: 16. In DNA form, the CDR3 reads TGCGCCAGCAGCCATATTCGACAGGGGGTCTCTAAGGGGGAAGCTTTCTTT. Translation gives CASSHIRQGVSKGEAFF.

The chain has TRBV6-4 and TRBJ2-1; TRBD1 might be the D (5 bases). Germline lookup yields CDR1 MRHNA and CDR2 SNTAGT. Trimming left V 0 bases short and J 10 bases short, with 10 bases between. The CDR3 extends over 13 amino acids. The CDR3 DNA is TGTGCCAGCAGTGACTCTATACAGGAAGAGCAGTTCTTC. This encodes CASSDSIQEEQFF.

CDR3 bases: TGTGCCAGCAGTCCCGTGGGGGGTGGGGAAGAGACCCAGTACTTC. Amino acids: CASSPVGGGEETQYF. This sequence joins TRBV28 and TRBJ2-5; D might be TRBD2 (6 bases). The CDR3 loop spans 15 amino acids. Trimming shortened V by 5 bases and J by 3 bases, and 16 bases separated the two germline ends. CDR1 and CDR2 (germline): MDHEN, SYDVKM.

Worth noting for this clonotype: A much larger clone is a single base away; this may be a read error. The rearrangement uses TRBV12-3 or TRBV12-4 and TRBJ2-5; D call uncertain. CDR3 length: 12 amino acids. The CDR3 DNA reads TGTACCAGCAGTAACAACCAAGAGACCCAGTACTTC. It is translated as CTSSNNQETQYF.

This clonotype was found many times. This chain connects TRBV28 to TRBJ1-5; a possible D gene is TRBD1 (6 bases). The V end was cut by 6 bases, the J end by 2 bases, with 23 bases between. Per the germline V gene, CDR1 is MDHEN and CDR2 is SYDVKM. CDR3 length equals 18 residues. CDR3 nucleotides: TGTGCCAGCAGCATTTACATTCCAGGGGAAAGTCGCAATCAGCCCCAGCATTTT. Amino acids: CASSIYIPGESRNQPQHF.

The chain is built from TRBV29-1 and TRBJ1-2; 8 bases align to TRBD1. The V gene end was trimmed by 7 bases and the J gene end by 2 bases; junction bases not matched to a gene: 6. There are 13 residues in the CDR3. Germline V lookup: CDR1 SQVTM, CDR2 ANQGSEA. The CDR3 DNA reads as TGCAGCGCTGAGACAGGGGAGAACTATGGCTACACCTTC. This gives the protein CSAETGENYGYTF. The full variable domain, with the rest looked up from reference TRBV29-1 and TRBJ1-2, is SAVISQKPSRDICQRGTSLTIQCQVDSQVTMMFWYRQQPGQSLTLIATANQGSEATYESGFVIDKFPISRPNLTFSTLTVSNMSPEDSSIYLCSAETGENYGYTFGSGTRLTVV.

Only a few counts were recorded for this clonotype. The J gene is TRBJ2-1, the V gene TRBV12-3 or TRBV12-4; 7 bases match TRBD1. This CDR3 has 15 amino acids. V shed 5 bases and J 6 bases; nucleotides not matched to a gene: 10. The CDR3: CASSPNSDRVNEQFF. Here the CDR3 DNA reads TGTGCCAGCAGTCCGAACTCTGACAGGGTCAATGAGCAGTTCTTC.

This clonotype was detected many times. The chain has TRBV18 and TRBJ2-3, with 7 nucleotides matching TRBD2. The CDR3 length is 15 residues. The germline V gene encodes CDR1 KGHSH and CDR2 LQKENI. Losses at the gene ends were 2 bases for V and 0 bases for J; bases not matched to a gene: 2. The CDR3 sequence: CASSPGGSSTDTQYF. The CDR3 DNA sequence: TGTGCCAGCTCACCAGGCGGGAGTAGCACAGATACGCAGTATTTT. The full variable domain, in which reference TRBV18 and TRBJ2-3 provide the parts outside the CDR3, is NAGVMQNPRHLVRRRGQEARLRCSPMKGHSHVYWYRQLPEEGLKFMVYLQKENIIDESGMPKERFSAEFPKEGPSILRIQQVVRGDSAAYFCASSPGGSSTDTQYFGPGTRLTVL.

The J gene is TRBJ2-2, the V gene TRBV5-6; 7 bases align to TRBD1. V dropped 2 bases and J dropped 0; count of bases not matched to a gene: 10. From germline, CDR1 is SGHDT and CDR2 YYEEEE. This CDR3 region has 18 residues. The CDR3 loop is CASSLTHWDSANTGELFF. The CDR3 coding sequence is TGTGCCAGCAGCTTAACCCACTGGGACAGCGCGAACACCGGGGAGCTGTTTTTT.

The V and J genes are TRBV6-1 and TRBJ2-3; the D call may be TRBD1 or TRBD2 (5 bases each). Germline V CDR1 and CDR2: MNHNS, SASEGT. Trimming stripped 6 bases from V and 0 bases from J, with 13 bases between. This CDR3 has 15 amino acids. The CDR3 sequence is CASRGRGTSTDTQYF. In DNA form, the CDR3 reads TGTGCCAGCAGGGGGCGAGGGACGAGCACAGATACGCAGTATTTT.